The entry below describes one T cell receptor (beta chain). PCR employed 60 Vbeta and 13 Jbeta primers. The repertoire was sequenced with immunoSEQ multiplex PCR; TCRdb's copy has only in-frame clones and lacks some. The profile shows about 160,000 clones, roughly four fifths of them singletons. The data were taken from a study of cytomegalovirus exposure and HLA in healthy donors. Germline loops: CDR1 SGHVS, CDR2 FQNEAQ. This CDR3 spans 18 amino acids. The junction had 16 bases not matched to a gene; V was cut back by 6 bases and J by 7 bases. The TCR sequence derives from a female donor in good health and CMV-seronegative. The sequenced sample consisted of PBMCs. The chain carries TRBV7-8 and TRBJ2-7, with TRBD2 matching 15 bases. The CDR3 region has the DNA TGTGCCAGCAGTTCCCCCTATCCGGGACTAGCGGGAGGTGGGGAGCAGTACTTC. This translates into CASSSPYPGLAGGGEQYF.